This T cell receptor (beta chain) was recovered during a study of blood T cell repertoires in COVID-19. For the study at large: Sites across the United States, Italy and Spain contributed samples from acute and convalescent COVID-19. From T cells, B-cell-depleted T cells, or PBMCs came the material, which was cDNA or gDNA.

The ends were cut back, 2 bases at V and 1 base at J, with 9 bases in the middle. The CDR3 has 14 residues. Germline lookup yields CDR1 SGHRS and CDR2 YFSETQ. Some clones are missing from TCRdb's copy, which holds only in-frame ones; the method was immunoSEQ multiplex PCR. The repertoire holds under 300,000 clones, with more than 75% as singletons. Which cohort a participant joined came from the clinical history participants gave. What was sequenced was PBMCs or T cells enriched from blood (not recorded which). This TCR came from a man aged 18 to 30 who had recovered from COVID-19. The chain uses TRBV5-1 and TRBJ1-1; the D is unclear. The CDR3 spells CASSLQKENTEAFF. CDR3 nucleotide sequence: TGCGCCAGCAGCTTACAGAAAGAGAACACTGAAGCTTTCTTT.